This is a list of T cell receptor beta chains from one sample in a study of T cell responses to AZD1222 COVID-19 vaccine. Sequenced by immunoSEQ multiplex PCR; TCRdb stores in-frame clones only, minus some. The sample comprises 170,000 or so clones, almost 90% of which are singletons, and under 14% rests with the top ten. The sequences come from peripheral blood, collected 28 days after the second AZD1222 dose. The receptors here all came from an adult who received the AZD1222 COVID-19 vaccine. The CDR3 runs from the conserved cysteine through the conserved F or W. The D gene is left open where the match is weak.

>13|TRBV14|NA|TRBJ2-7
CASSRGRGAVQYF
>16|TRBV4-1|TRBD1|TRBJ2-1
CASSQEGQLSYNEQFF
>15|TRBV6-5|TRBD1|TRBJ1-6
CASSRTGTENSPLHF
>15|TRBV10-3|NA|TRBJ2-7
CAIMGRTADSYEQYF
>14|TRBV6-2/TRBV6-3|NA|TRBJ2-7
CASSIWNSLDEQYF
>15|TRBV7-8|NA|TRBJ1-1
CASSRAWRRNTEAFF
>16|TRBV5-1|TRBD2|TRBJ2-1
CASSWSTSGAYNEQFF
>13|TRBV27|NA|TRBJ1-2
CASSETGDYGYTF
>15|TRBV4-2|NA|TRBJ1-1
CASSQRGIANTEAFF
>14|TRBV28|NA|TRBJ1-4
CASSGAKPNEKLFF
>12|TRBV27|TRBD1|TRBJ1-2
CASSGTGFGYTF
>12|TRBV6-5|NA|TRBJ2-7
CASRGTFHEQYF
>13|TRBV4-3|NA|TRBJ1-2
CASGVGGGYGYTF
>13|TRBV30|TRBD1|TRBJ1-1
CACPGQRNTEAFF
>19|TRBV6-4|TRBD2|TRBJ2-3
CASRPRLDRAGVGSDTQYF
>15|TRBV29-1|TRBD1|TRBJ1-3
CSVDAGTGTGNTIYF
>14|TRBV10-3|NA|TRBJ1-2
CAISVPGDVGGYTF
>14|TRBV7-2|NA|TRBJ2-7
CASRRGAGSYEQYF
>14|TRBV7-8|NA|TRBJ1-5
CASSLYGVNQPQHF
>16|TRBV4-1|NA|TRBJ1-1
CASSQVTVQRNTEAFF
>14|TRBV7-9|TRBD1|TRBJ1-4
CASSLDRGNEKLFF
>14|TRBV19|NA|TRBJ1-5
CATGWGGSGQPQHF
>14|TRBV30|TRBD1|TRBJ1-5
CAWSGLTGSQPQHF
>13|TRBV7-3|NA|TRBJ2-6
CASRRSGANVLTF
>12|TRBV12-3/TRBV12-4|NA|TRBJ1-5
CASSPREQPQHF
>16|TRBV4-3|TRBD1|TRBJ1-2
CASSQDGTGSVYGYTF
>10|TRBV6-5|NA|TRBJ1-2
CASGHYGYTF
>14|TRBV18|NA|TRBJ1-2
CASSPEGDVDGYTF
>14|TRBV7-9|TRBD1|TRBJ1-2
CASSLVGDSYGYTF
>14|TRBV12-1|NA|TRBJ2-3
CASNSGGAPDTQYF
>14|TRBV7-8|TRBD1|TRBJ1-2
CASSWDREDSGYTF
>17|TRBV7-9|NA|TRBJ2-1
CASSPATGQVSYNEQFF
>14|TRBV6-2/TRBV6-3|NA|TRBJ2-1
CASSYSMGNNEQFF
>12|TRBV7-9|TRBD1|TRBJ1-1
CASRQTGREAFF
>12|TRBV29-1|NA|TRBJ1-2
CSVADRNYGYTF
>15|TRBV15|TRBD2|TRBJ2-7
CATSRDGLAPYEQYF
>15|TRBV21-1|NA|TRBJ2-7
CASSKFATLDYEQYF
>13|TRBV9|NA|TRBJ1-1
CASSVVGGPEAFF
>15|TRBV7-2|NA|TRBJ2-3
CASSVWTSSTDTQYF
>13|TRBV7-9|NA|TRBJ1-1
CASSDSLNTEAFF
>14|TRBV6-1|NA|TRBJ2-1
CASSETGRGYEQFF
>13|TRBV7-2|NA|TRBJ2-3
CASSLYSAGAQYF
>15|TRBV18|TRBD2|TRBJ2-7
CASSPGTSGGHEQYF
>17|TRBV7-3|TRBD1|TRBJ1-2
CASSLGPPTGGSRGYTF
>19|TRBV7-6|TRBD2|TRBJ2-3
CASSLSRTSGGASTDTQYF
>13|TRBV19|NA|TRBJ1-2
CASSEVRGSGYTF
>16|TRBV21-1|NA|TRBJ2-1
CGQRTGDGPRYNEQFF
>15|TRBV6-1|NA|TRBJ1-2
CASSEGWGAPYGYTF
>18|TRBV5-5|NA|TRBJ1-3
CASSAGVSLVSSGNTIYF
>12|TRBV25-1|NA|TRBJ1-4
CASSEVREKLFF
>17|TRBV4-1|TRBD1|TRBJ2-3
CASSQAPNRGQTDTQYF
>14|TRBV11-2|NA|TRBJ2-3
CASSLFARTDTQYF
>12|TRBV28|NA|TRBJ2-7
CASTASSYEQYF
>16|TRBV18|TRBD1|TRBJ2-5
CASSFAGTGGRETQYF
>16|TRBV5-6|NA|TRBJ2-1
CASSLPGQSSYNEQFF
>15|TRBV6-5|TRBD1|TRBJ1-2
CASSSPGQNNYGYTF
>17|TRBV7-9|TRBD2|TRBJ2-3
CASSLGLAGGTTDTQYF
>15|TRBV19|NA|TRBJ1-6
CASSMQGLANSPLHF
>13|TRBV6-1|NA|TRBJ1-6
CASSEGGNSPLHF
>15|TRBV11-2|NA|TRBJ1-4
CASSAWAGWDEKLFF